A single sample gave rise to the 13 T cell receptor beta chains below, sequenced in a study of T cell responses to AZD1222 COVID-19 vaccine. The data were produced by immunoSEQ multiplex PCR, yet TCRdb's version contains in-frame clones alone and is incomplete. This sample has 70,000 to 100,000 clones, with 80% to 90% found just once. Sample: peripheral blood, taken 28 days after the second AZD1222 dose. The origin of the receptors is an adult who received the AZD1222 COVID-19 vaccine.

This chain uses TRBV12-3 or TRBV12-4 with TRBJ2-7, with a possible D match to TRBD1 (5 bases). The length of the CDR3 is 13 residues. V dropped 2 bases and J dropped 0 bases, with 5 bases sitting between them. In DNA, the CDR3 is TGTGCCAGCAGTTTACAGGGCTCCTACGAGCAGTACTTC. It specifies CASSLQGSYEQYF.

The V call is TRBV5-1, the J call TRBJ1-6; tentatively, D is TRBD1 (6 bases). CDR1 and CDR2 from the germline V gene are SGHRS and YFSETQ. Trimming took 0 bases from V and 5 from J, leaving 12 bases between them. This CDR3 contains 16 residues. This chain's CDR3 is CASSLAGSGDNSPLHF. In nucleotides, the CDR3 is TGCGCCAGCAGCTTGGCCGGATCAGGGGATAATTCACCCCTCCACTTT.

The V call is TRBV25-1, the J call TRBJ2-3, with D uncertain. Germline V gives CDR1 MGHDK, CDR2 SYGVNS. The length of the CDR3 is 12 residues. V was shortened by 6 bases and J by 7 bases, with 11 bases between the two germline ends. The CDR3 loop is CASSDTRYTQYF. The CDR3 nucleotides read TGTGCCAGCAGCGATACACGTTATACGCAGTATTTT.

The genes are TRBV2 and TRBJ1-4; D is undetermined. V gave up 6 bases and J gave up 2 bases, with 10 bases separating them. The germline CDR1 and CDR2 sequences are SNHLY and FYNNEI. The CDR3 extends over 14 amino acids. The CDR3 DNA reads TGTGCCAGCAGCCTGGGATTTACTAATGAAAAACTGTTTTTT. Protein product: CASSLGFTNEKLFF.

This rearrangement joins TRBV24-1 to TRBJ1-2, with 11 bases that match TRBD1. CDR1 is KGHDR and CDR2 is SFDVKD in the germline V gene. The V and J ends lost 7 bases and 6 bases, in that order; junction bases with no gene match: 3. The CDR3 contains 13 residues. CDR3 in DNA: TGTGCCACCAGGGGACAGGGGGAAAATGGCTACACCTTC. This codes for CATRGQGENGYTF.

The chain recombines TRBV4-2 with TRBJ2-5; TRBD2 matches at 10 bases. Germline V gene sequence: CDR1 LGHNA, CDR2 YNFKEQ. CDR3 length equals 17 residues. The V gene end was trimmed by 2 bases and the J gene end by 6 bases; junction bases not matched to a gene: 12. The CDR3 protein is CASSQIGSGGAAKTQYF. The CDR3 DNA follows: TGTGCCAGCAGCCAAATCGGGAGCGGGGGGGCCGCGAAGACCCAGTACTTC.

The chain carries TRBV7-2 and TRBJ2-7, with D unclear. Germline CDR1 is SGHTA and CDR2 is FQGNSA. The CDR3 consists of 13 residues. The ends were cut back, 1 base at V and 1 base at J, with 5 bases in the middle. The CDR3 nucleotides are TGTGCCAGCAGCTTAGGAAGGTCCTACGAGCAGTACTTC. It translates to CASSLGRSYEQYF.

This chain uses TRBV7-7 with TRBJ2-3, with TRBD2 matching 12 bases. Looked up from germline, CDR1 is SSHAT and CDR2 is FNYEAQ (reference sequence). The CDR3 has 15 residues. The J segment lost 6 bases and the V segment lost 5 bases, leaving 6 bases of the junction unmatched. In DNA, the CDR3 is TGTGCCAGCAGCAGACTAGCGGGAGCCTTGGATACGCAGTATTTT. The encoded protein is CASSRLAGALDTQYF.

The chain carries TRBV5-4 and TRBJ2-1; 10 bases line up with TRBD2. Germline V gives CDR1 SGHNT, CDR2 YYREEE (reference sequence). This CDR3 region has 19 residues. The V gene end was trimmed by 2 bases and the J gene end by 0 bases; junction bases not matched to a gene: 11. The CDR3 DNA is TGTGCCAGCAGCTTACGGGCGTCTAGCGGGAGAGGCTCCTACAATGAGCAGTTCTTC. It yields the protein CASSLRASSGRGSYNEQFF.

The CDR3 loop is CASSRGSTGELFF. DNA of the CDR3: TGTGCCAGCAGCAGGGGGAGCACCGGGGAGCTGTTTTTT. V usage is TRBV25-1 and J usage is TRBJ2-2; 7 bases agree with TRBD1. Trimming removed 6 bases from V and 4 bases from J; junction bases left unmatched: 2. The length of the CDR3 is 13 residues. Germline V lookup: CDR1 MGHDK, CDR2 SYGVNS.

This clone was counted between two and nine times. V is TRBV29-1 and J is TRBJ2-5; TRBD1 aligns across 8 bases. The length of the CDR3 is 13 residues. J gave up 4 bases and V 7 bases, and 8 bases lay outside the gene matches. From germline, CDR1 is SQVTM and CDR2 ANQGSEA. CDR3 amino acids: CSAPDRVGETQYF. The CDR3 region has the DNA TGCAGCGCCCCGGACAGGGTCGGAGAGACCCAGTACTTC. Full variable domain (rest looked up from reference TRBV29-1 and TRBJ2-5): SAVISQKPSRDICQRGTSLTIQCQVDSQVTMMFWYRQQPGQSLTLIATANQGSEATYESGFVIDKFPISRPNLTFSTLTVSNMSPEDSSIYLCSAPDRVGETQYFGPGTRLLVL.

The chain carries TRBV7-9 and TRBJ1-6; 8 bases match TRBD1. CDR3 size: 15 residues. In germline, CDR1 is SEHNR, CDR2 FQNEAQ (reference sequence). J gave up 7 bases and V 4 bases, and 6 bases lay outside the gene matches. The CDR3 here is CASSSSRDRNSPLHF. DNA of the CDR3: TGTGCCAGCAGCTCCTCTCGGGACAGGAATTCACCCCTCCACTTT.

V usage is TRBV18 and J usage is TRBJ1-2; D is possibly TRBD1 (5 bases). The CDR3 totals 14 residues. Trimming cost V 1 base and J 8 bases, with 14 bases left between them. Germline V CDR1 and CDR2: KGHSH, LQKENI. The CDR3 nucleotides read TGTGCCAGCTCACCACAGTCCAGGGCGCTAGGCTACACCTTC. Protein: CASSPQSRALGYTF.